This TCR beta chain was sequenced during a study of PD-L1 blockade in urothelial cancer. The wider study: Bladder-origin urothelial cancer in males described about 90% of the 29 patients.

Data came from immunoSEQ multiplex PCR; TCRdb stores just in-frame clones and leaves some out. Counted here are some 100,000 clones, approximately 91% occurring once; the ten biggest clones make up about 0.92%. From germline, CDR1 is MDHEN and CDR2 SYDVKM. This CDR3 region has 14 residues. V was pared by 6 bases and J by 4 bases, with 4 bases of the junction left unmatched. The sample consisted of PBMCs, taken around atezolizumab (anti-PD-L1) treatment. This receptor was obtained from a woman at least 80 years old with urothelial cancer. The chain uses TRBV28 and TRBJ2-1, with 9 positions matching TRBD2. The CDR3: CASSGLAKYNEQFF. The CDR3 DNA follows: TGTGCCAGCAGCGGACTAGCGAAATACAATGAGCAGTTCTTC.